This is a list of T cell receptor beta chains from one sample in a study of PD-1 blockade in classical Hodgkin lymphoma. The data were produced by immunoSEQ multiplex PCR, yet TCRdb's version contains in-frame clones alone and is incomplete. The table includes around 20,000 clones, approximately 80% detected once. The material was peripheral blood mononuclear cells (PBMCs), obtained before the second cycle of nivolumab. The receptor set was obtained from a human donor with classical Hodgkin lymphoma. Each CDR3 is given with its conserved first and last residue. The order of the fields is J gene, clone size, D gene, V gene, CDR3 DNA, CDR3 protein. A D gene is named only where the DNA matches it firmly. Part of the rows lack a size; the others show once, few, many or a class for expanded clones.

>TRBJ1-2|few|TRBD1|TRBV18
TGTGCCAGCTCACCAGGGACAGGGTACGGGGGCTACACCTTC
CASSPGTGYGGYTF
>TRBJ1-1|-|-|TRBV6-5
TGTGCCAGTCTCGGGCGGATGAACACTGAAGCTTTCTTT
CASLGRMNTEAFF
>TRBJ1-2|-|-|TRBV4-2
TGTGCCAGCAGCCAAGAGGACCCTAACTATGGCTACACCTTC
CASSQEDPNYGYTF
>TRBJ1-4|-|TRBD1|TRBV7-9
TGTGCCAGCAGCGGACAGGGGGCGGGCGAAAAACTGTTTTTT
CASSGQGAGEKLFF
>TRBJ2-7|-|TRBD2|TRBV19
TGTGCCAGTAGTATTATAGCGGGGACGCCCTACGAGCAGTACTTC
CASSIIAGTPYEQYF
>TRBJ2-7|-|-|TRBV18
TGTGCCAGCTCACCACGGGGGTGGTCCTACGAGCAGTACTTC
CASSPRGWSYEQYF
>TRBJ2-3|-|TRBD1|TRBV27
TGTGCCAGCAGTTCAGACAGGGTTGGTACGCAGTATTTT
CASSSDRVGTQYF
>TRBJ1-4|-|-|TRBV28
TGTGCCAGCAGTTTGGCCCTAAGACTTAATGAAAAACTGTTTTTT
CASSLALRLNEKLFF
>TRBJ1-2|-|TRBD1|TRBV4-2
TGTGCCAGCAGCCAAGACCCTCATGGGGGACAGTTTCCGTGGGGCTACACCTTC
CASSQDPHGGQFPWGYTF
>TRBJ1-1|few|-|TRBV27
TGTGCCAGCAGTTTAGACAGTCAGGGGACTGAAGCTTTCTTT
CASSLDSQGTEAFF
>TRBJ1-4|few|TRBD1|TRBV7-9
TGTGCCAGCAGATCGGACAGGGACTTTGAAAAACTGTTTTTT
CASRSDRDFEKLFF
>TRBJ1-5|-|TRBD1|TRBV28
TGTGCCAGCAGTTACAGGGGAGGGGATCAGCCCCAGCATTTT
CASSYRGGDQPQHF
>TRBJ2-3|-|-|TRBV18
TGTGCCAGCTCACCAGGCGGTGCGGATACGCAGTATTTT
CASSPGGADTQYF